This T cell receptor beta chain comes out of a study of vaccination effects on CD4 cells after COVID-19. Study background: Vaccination of participants consisted of two doses of either the BNT162b2 or mRNA-1273 vaccine. PBMC cultures contained some 2.1 million cells per well, approximately 9.2 IU/ml IL-2 and around 9.4 ug/ml peptides. Study findings and constraints: Whether induced by infection or by vaccine, clones showed marked clonal contraction late after vaccination.

V was trimmed by 3 bases and J by 5 bases, leaving 16 bases between them. The CDR3 runs to 15 residues. Per the germline V gene, CDR1 is LGHDT and CDR2 is YNNKEL (reference sequence). Culture proceeded for 10 days, and CD4+ T cells were then isolated. Nobody among the vaccine recipients had prior SARS-CoV-2 infection (nucleocapsid antibodies were negative). Method: immunoSEQ multiplex PCR; TCRdb's copy keeps in-frame clones and lacks some. The sample carries about 76,000 clones, roughly 80% recorded once. About this clone: What it recognizes is unknown.

The chain combines TRBV3-1 (or the pseudogene TRBV3-2) with TRBJ1-1; D not resolved. This clonotype was obtained from a human donor who received a COVID-19 vaccine. The material was CD4+ T cells from PBMCs cultured without peptide, obtained before COVID-19 vaccination. The CDR3 DNA follows: TGTGCCAGCAGCCAGATTGCCCGGGTCGGAACTGAAGCTTTCTTT. Translated: CASSQIARVGTEAFF.